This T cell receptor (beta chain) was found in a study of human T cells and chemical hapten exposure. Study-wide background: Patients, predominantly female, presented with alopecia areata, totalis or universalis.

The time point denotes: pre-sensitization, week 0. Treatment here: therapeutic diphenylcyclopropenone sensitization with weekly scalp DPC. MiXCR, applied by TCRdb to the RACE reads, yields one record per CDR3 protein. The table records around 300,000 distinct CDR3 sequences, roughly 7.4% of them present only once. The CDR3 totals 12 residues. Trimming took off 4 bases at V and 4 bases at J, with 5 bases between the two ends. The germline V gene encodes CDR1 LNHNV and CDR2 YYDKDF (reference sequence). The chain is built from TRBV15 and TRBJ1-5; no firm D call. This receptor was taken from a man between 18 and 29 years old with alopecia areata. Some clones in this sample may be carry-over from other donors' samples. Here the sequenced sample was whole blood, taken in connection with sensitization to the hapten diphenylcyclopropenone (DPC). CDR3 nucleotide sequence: TGTGCCACCAGCATACGTAATCAGCCCCAGCATTTT. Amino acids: CATSIRNQPQHF.